A selection of T cell receptor beta chains follows, all from one sample in a study of cytomegalovirus exposure and HLA in healthy donors. The protocol was immunoSEQ multiplex PCR, while the TCRdb copy is restricted to in-frame clones and leaves out a portion. The sample records around 170,000 clones, 65% to 85% being singletons. Sequencing was done on a sample of PBMCs. These receptors all stem from a man aged 55 to 70 in good health and CMV-seronegative. The CDR3 runs from the conserved cysteine through the conserved F or W. The D gene is left open where the match is weak. Clone size is shown for a subset of rows, as once, few, many or a class of expanded clone.

>few|TRBV18|TRBD1|TRBJ2-1
TGTGCCAGCTCACCCCCCATTCCGGGACAGGGGGCAGGGGGGAATGAGCAGTTCTTC
CASSPPIPGQGAGGNEQFF
>-|TRBV12-5|-|TRBJ1-5
TGTGCTAGTGGTTTGGTACTTGGCAGGGGTAGCAATCAGCCCCAGCATTTT
CASGLVLGRGSNQPQHF
>-|TRBV2|TRBD1|TRBJ1-1
TGTGCCAGCAGTGAAAACAGGGGCACTGAAGCTTTCTTT
CASSENRGTEAFF
>-|TRBV15|-|TRBJ1-1
TGTGCCACCAGCAGAGAAAGGGGGAACACTGAAGCTTTCTTT
CATSRERGNTEAFF
>few|TRBV15|-|TRBJ2-7
TGTGCCACCAGTAGGGACAAGAACTACGAGCAGTACTTC
CATSRDKNYEQYF
>-|TRBV19|-|TRBJ1-1
TGTGCCAGTAGTCAGACTCAGGGCACTGAAGCTTTCTTT
CASSQTQGTEAFF
>-|TRBV6-4|TRBD1|TRBJ2-7
TGTGCCAGCAGTGAGGGGACAGGGGGCGAGCAGTACTTC
CASSEGTGGEQYF
>-|TRBV29-1|TRBD1|TRBJ2-5
TGCAGCGTTGAGGCAGTCCCCCAGGGGGAGCAGTACTTC
CSVEAVPQGEQYF
>-|TRBV6-5|-|TRBJ2-1
TGTGCCAGCAGTTACGCTCTAGATTACAATGAGCAGTTCTTC
CASSYALDYNEQFF
>-|TRBV28|TRBD1|TRBJ1-5
TGTGCCAGCAGTCCCCCCGTCCCGGGACAGGGTAGCAATCAGCCCCAGCATTTT
CASSPPVPGQGSNQPQHF
>-|TRBV7-9|-|TRBJ1-1
TGTGCCAGCAGCTTCTCTGGGGGGGACACTGAAGCTTTCTTT
CASSFSGGDTEAFF
>-|TRBV14|-|TRBJ1-1
TGTGCCAGCAGCCAAGCCGTACTTCAAACGCTCAGGGGAATCACTGAAGCTTTCTTT
CASSQAVLQTLRGITEAFF
>-|TRBV7-3|TRBD1|TRBJ2-5
TGTGCCAGCAGCTTAGAGGGAACAGGGGGCTTGGAGACCCAGTACTTC
CASSLEGTGGLETQYF
>-|TRBV2|TRBD1|TRBJ1-2
TGTGCCAGCAGTGGGGACAGGTTTGTGAGCTACACCTTC
CASSGDRFVSYTF
>-|TRBV6-5|TRBD1|TRBJ2-7
TGTGCCAGCAGTAGACCGGGACAGGGGGCTTACGAGCAGTACTTC
CASSRPGQGAYEQYF
>-|TRBV19|TRBD1|TRBJ2-7
TGTGCCAGTAGTACACAGGGGCTAGGCTCCTACGAGCAGTACTTC
CASSTQGLGSYEQYF
>once|TRBV7-8|TRBD2|TRBJ2-5
TGTGCCAGCAGCTTCCCTAGCGGGGGCCTACAAGAGACCCAGTACTTC
CASSFPSGGLQETQYF
>-|TRBV5-4|-|TRBJ1-6
TGTGCCAGCAGCTTGGGAGGCGGGGTGAATTCACCCCTCCACTTT
CASSLGGGVNSPLHF
>-|TRBV5-1|-|TRBJ2-7
TGCGCCAGCAGCCTGGGCGGGGTTGGGGGCGAGCAGTACTTC
CASSLGGVGGEQYF
>-|TRBV15|-|TRBJ1-6
TGTGCCACCAGCATACGTAGGGGTAATTCACCCCTCCACTTT
CATSIRRGNSPLHF
>few|TRBV4-2|TRBD2|TRBJ2-7
TGTGCCAGCAGCCAAGATTTCGGCGGGAGGCTCATCGAGCAGTACTTC
CASSQDFGGRLIEQYF
>few|TRBV6-1|-|TRBJ2-7
TGTGCCAGCAGTGAAGCGCACAACCGACTCTACGAGCAGTACTTC
CASSEAHNRLYEQYF
>-|TRBV5-4|TRBD2|TRBJ2-7
TGTGCCAGCAGCTTGAGGGGCGGGGGCGAGCAGTACTTC
CASSLRGGGEQYF
>-|TRBV2|-|TRBJ2-3
TGTGCCAGCAGTGCCGGGTTAGGCACAGATACGCAGTATTTT
CASSAGLGTDTQYF